One sample yielded the 11 T cell receptor beta chains listed below, sequenced in a study of blood T cell repertoires in COVID-19. The method was immunoSEQ multiplex PCR; TCRdb's version includes in-frame clones alone and lacks a portion of them. The sample records about 75,000 clones, roughly 88% being singletons. Specimen: peripheral blood. These receptors were obtained from a human donor in a cohort sampled during active COVID-19.

The chain carries TRBV30 and TRBJ2-2; TRBD1 matches 9 bases. This CDR3 is built from 13 residues. Germline lookup yields CDR1 GTSNPN and CDR2 SVGIG (reference sequence). The trim removed 7 bases at V and 7 bases at J, leaving 7 bases unmatched. CDR3 DNA sequence: TGTGCCTACGGGACAGGGCCGGACGGGGAGCTGTTTTTT. This sequence encodes CAYGTGPDGELFF.

This chain joins TRBV27 and TRBJ2-7, with D tentatively TRBD2 (5 bases). Trimming pared 8 bases from V and 3 bases from J, leaving 14 bases between. Germline CDR1 reads MNHEY; CDR2 reads SMNVEV (reference sequence). The CDR3 is 13 residues long. This CDR3 reads CASSSRANYEQYF. The CDR3 nucleotides are TGTGCCAGCTCTAGCAGAGCCAACTACGAGCAGTACTTC.

Written as DNA, the CDR3 is TGTGCCAGCAGTTTATCGACAGGCTGGCAGTGGACCCAGTACTTC. This gives the protein CASSLSTGWQWTQYF. The gene calls are TRBV27 and TRBJ2-5, with D possibly matching TRBD1 (6 bases). Looked up from germline, CDR1 is MNHEY and CDR2 is SMNVEV (reference sequence). The CDR3 loop spans 15 amino acids. Trimming shortened V by 0 bases and J by 7 bases, and 15 bases separated the two germline ends.

The chain has TRBV6-5 and TRBJ2-1, with D possibly matching TRBD2 (6 bases). Germline V CDR1 and CDR2: MNHEY, SVGAGI. There are 13 residues in the CDR3. V was clipped by 2 bases and J by 9 bases, with 11 bases between them. The CDR3 nucleotides read TGTGCCAGCAGTTACCGACTAGTGGCTGAGCAGTTCTTC. Translation: CASSYRLVAEQFF.

The V gene is TRBV9, the J gene TRBJ2-7, with 13 bases fitting TRBD2. The length of the CDR3 is 15 residues. CDR1 and CDR2 (germline): SGDLS, YYNGEE. V lost 5 bases to trimming and J lost 5 bases; unmatched junction nucleotides: 7. The CDR3 nucleotides are TGTGCCAGCAGTCAAGGACTAGCGGGAGTCAACGAGCAGTACTTC. It is translated as CASSQGLAGVNEQYF.

There are a few counts of this clone. The chain recombines TRBV20-1 with TRBJ2-7, with no clear D. CDR3 length: 10 amino acids. Trimming removed 5 bases at V and 3 bases at J, with 5 bases between. Germline CDR1 is DFQATT and CDR2 is SNEGSKA (reference sequence). DNA for the CDR3: TGCAGTGCTCTATACTACGAGCAGTACTTC. As protein: CSALYYEQYF.

The J gene is TRBJ2-3, the V gene TRBV3-1 (or the pseudogene TRBV3-2), with D unresolved. The CDR3 is made up of 13 amino acids. The V end was cut by 1 base, the J end by 4 bases, with 6 bases between. Germline V lookup: CDR1 LGHDT, CDR2 YNNKEL (reference sequence). The CDR3 DNA sequence: TGTGCCAGCAGCCAAGTAGCCCCAGATACGCAGTATTTT. Residues: CASSQVAPDTQYF.

The rearrangement uses TRBV5-8 and TRBJ2-5, with a weak D call TRBD1 (5 bases). Germline V lookup: CDR1 SGHTS, CDR2 YDEGEE. V gave up 4 bases and J gave up 2 bases, with 15 bases separating them. CDR3 length: 15 residues. The DNA for the CDR3 is TGTGCCAGCAGCCCCAGCCGACAGATACAAGAGACCCAGTACTTC. This translates into CASSPSRQIQETQYF.

The rearrangement uses TRBV3-1 (or the pseudogene TRBV3-2) and TRBJ2-7, with D perhaps TRBD2 (6 bases). Germline CDR1 reads LGHDT; CDR2 reads YNNKEL (reference sequence). V was clipped by 4 bases and J by 6 bases, with 16 bases between them. The CDR3 covers 14 residues. This CDR3 is CASSPSGLVTEQYF. DNA for the CDR3: TGTGCCAGCAGCCCATCGGGACTCGTGACCGAGCAGTACTTC.

This clone showed up just once. This chain connects TRBV9 to TRBJ1-4; D possibly corresponds to TRBD1 (6 bases). V lost 4 bases to trimming and J lost 5 bases, with 15 bases between them. The V gene's germline CDR1 is SGDLS and CDR2 YYNGEE. The length of the CDR3 is 15 residues. The CDR3 DNA reads as TGTGCCAGCAGCCGCGGGGGGGCAAAGAATGAAAAACTGTTTTTT. This gives the protein CASSRGGAKNEKLFF.

V and J are TRBV19 and TRBJ1-4, with TRBD1 as a possible D gene (5 bases). V was clipped by 10 bases and J by 0 bases, with 12 bases between them. The CDR3 sequence is 14 residues long. Germline V CDR1 and CDR2: LNHDA, SQIVND (reference sequence). Here the CDR3 DNA reads TGTGCCACCTCAAGGACATCAACTAATGAAAAACTGTTTTTT. It translates to CATSRTSTNEKLFF.